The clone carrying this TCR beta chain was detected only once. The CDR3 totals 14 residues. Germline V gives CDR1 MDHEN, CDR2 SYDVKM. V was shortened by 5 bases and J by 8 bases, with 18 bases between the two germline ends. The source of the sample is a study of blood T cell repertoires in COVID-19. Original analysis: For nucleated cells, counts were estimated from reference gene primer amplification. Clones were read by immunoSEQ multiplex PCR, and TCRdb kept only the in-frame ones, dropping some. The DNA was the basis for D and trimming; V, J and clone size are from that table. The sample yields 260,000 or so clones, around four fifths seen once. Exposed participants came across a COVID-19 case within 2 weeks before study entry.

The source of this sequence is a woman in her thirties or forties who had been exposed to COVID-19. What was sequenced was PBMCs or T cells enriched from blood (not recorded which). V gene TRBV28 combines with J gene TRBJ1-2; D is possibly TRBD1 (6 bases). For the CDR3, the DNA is TGTGCCAGCAGTCCTCCCGAGGGGGTGGGAGGCTACACCTTC. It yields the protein CASSPPEGVGGYTF.